The 5 T cell receptor beta chains below were found in one sample sequenced in a study of T-cell memory formation after mild COVID-19. TCRdb analysed the 5' RACE reads with MiXCR anew, one entry per CDR3 protein. The sample consists of 200,000 or so distinct CDR3 sequences, 16% of them appearing once. The sample was PBMCs or a T cell subset sorted from them (not recorded which). The receptor source for this set is an adult woman who had mild COVID-19 (a few samples of this study predate the infection). Cell type and time point are not known.

Relative to its sample, this clonotype is medium-sized. The CDR3 reads CASKPGQHTDTQYF. The CDR3 DNA follows: TGTGCCAGTAAGCCGGGACAGCACACAGATACGCAGTATTTT. J is TRBJ2-3 and V is TRBV12-3 or TRBV12-4; 7 positions match TRBD1. V shed 9 bases, J shed 2 bases, and the junction held 8 bases outside the gene matches. This CDR3 comprises 14 residues.

This clonotype was recorded a few times. The CDR3 is CASSRTGVSNTGELFF. DNA of the CDR3: TGTGCCAGCAGTCGGACAGGGGTGTCGAACACCGGGGAGCTGTTTTTT. The chain joins TRBV28 to TRBJ2-2; 9 bases are shared with TRBD1. The CDR3 covers 16 residues. Germline assignment: CDR1 MDHEN and CDR2 SYDVKM. V shed 5 bases and J 0 bases; nucleotides not matched to a gene: 4.

This CDR3 is CASSPGGTGANVLTF. CDR3 nucleotide sequence: TGTGCCAGCAGCCCCGGAGGGACCGGGGCCAACGTCCTGACTTTC. The rearrangement joins TRBV11-1 to TRBJ2-6; maybe TRBD2 (6 bases). The CDR3 spans 15 residues. CDR1 SGHAT and CDR2 FQDESV come from the germline V gene (reference sequence). V was trimmed by 5 bases and J by 4 bases, leaving 12 bases between them.

V gene TRBV12-3 or TRBV12-4 combines with J gene TRBJ2-1; 10 bases map to TRBD2. With V trimmed by 3 bases and J by 8 bases, 10 bases remained unmatched. The CDR3 is made up of 16 amino acids. CDR3 DNA sequence: TGTGCCAGCAGTTTGAGAGCGGGGGGGCCGAGGGATGAGCAGTTCTTC. It yields the protein CASSLRAGGPRDEQFF.

This sequence joins TRBV12-3 or TRBV12-4 and TRBJ2-3, with 7 bases aligning to TRBD1. The CDR3 is made up of 14 amino acids. J gave up 1 base and V 6 bases, and 4 bases lay outside the gene matches. CDR3 DNA: TGTGCCAGCAGGACAGGGTGGGGCACAGATACGCAGTATTTT. This translates into CASRTGWGTDTQYF.